This TCR beta chain came from a study of cytomegalovirus exposure and HLA in healthy donors. Regarding this clone: Its target is not known.

PCR used 60 Vbeta primers and 13 Jbeta primers. Here immunoSEQ multiplex PCR was the method, and the copy in TCRdb shows in-frame clones only, minus some. The sample yields more than 150,000 clones, about 85% seen once. Overall study results and limits: The authors confirmed in vitro that a few CMV-associated chains were specific for CMV antigens. When presence/absence was analysed, sequencing depth was taken to be roughly uniform across donors. There were some public TCRs occurring in many donors, but most TCR sequences were rare.

Sequenced sample: PBMCs. This sequence was found in a woman younger than 30 in good health and CMV-seronegative.

The DNA for the CDR3 is TGTGCCAGCAGTCGACCAGCGGGAGGGGGCACCGGGGAGCTGTTTTTT. Translation gives CASSRPAGGGTGELFF. This chain joins TRBV28 and TRBJ2-2; 10 bases align to TRBD2. This CDR3 has 16 amino acids. V lost 5 bases, J lost 4 bases, and 7 bases stayed unmatched. Germline V gene lookup returns CDR1 MDHEN and CDR2 SYDVKM.